This T cell receptor (beta chain) was found in a study of blood T cell repertoires in COVID-19. Data came from immunoSEQ multiplex PCR; TCRdb stores just in-frame clones and leaves some out. This sample has roughly 380,000 clones, with 85% found just once. Germline CDR1 SNHLY, CDR2 FYNNEI. V was shortened by 5 bases and J by 9 bases, with 16 bases between the two germline ends. The CDR3 runs 13 residues. The clonotype was recovered from a woman between 18 and 29 years old with acute or convalescent COVID-19. The sequenced material came from peripheral blood. The rearrangement uses TRBV2 and TRBJ1-2, with D tentatively TRBD1 (5 bases). CDR3 coding DNA: TGTGCCAGCAGTTGGGGCCAATATGAGAGCTACACCTTC. Protein product: CASSWGQYESYTF. Drawing the rest from reference TRBV2 and TRBJ1-2, the complete variable domain is EPEVTQTPSHQVTQMGQEVILRCVPISNHLYFYWYRQILGQKVEFLVSFYNNEISEKSEIFDDQFSVERPDGSNFTLKIRSTKLEDSAMYFCASSWGQYESYTFGSGTRLTVV.